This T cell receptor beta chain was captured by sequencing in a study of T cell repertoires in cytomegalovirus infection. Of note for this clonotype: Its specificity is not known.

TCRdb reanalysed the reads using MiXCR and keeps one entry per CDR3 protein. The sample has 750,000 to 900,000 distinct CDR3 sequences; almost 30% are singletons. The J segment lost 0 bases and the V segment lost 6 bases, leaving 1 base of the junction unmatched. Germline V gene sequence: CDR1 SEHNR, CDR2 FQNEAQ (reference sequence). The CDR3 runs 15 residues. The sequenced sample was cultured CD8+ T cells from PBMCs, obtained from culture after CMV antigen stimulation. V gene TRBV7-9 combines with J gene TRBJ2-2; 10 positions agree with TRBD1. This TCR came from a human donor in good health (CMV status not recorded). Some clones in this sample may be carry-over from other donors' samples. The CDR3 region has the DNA TGTGCCAGCAGAGGACAGGGGGCGAACACCGGGGAGCTGTTTTTT. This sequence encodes CASRGQGANTGELFF. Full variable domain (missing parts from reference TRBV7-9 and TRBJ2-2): DTGVSQNPRHKITKRGQNVTFRCDPISEHNRLYWYRQTLGQGPEFLTYFQNEAQLEKSRLLSDRFSAERPKGSFSTLEIQRTEQGDSAMYLCASRGQGANTGELFFGEGSRLTVL.